This T cell receptor beta chain was sequenced in a study of cytomegalovirus exposure and HLA in healthy donors. Study-wide results and limits: Specificity for CMV antigens was confirmed in vitro for a few of the CMV-associated chains. Researchers reported in a later analysis that a missense DCLRE1C variant was tied to TCR beta V- and J-gene trimming.

PCR employed 60 Vbeta and 13 Jbeta primers. Sequenced by immunoSEQ multiplex PCR; TCRdb stores in-frame clones only, minus some. The sample holds some 180,000 clones, roughly 84% seen once. On this clone itself: Its antigen is not identified.

The ends were cut back, 5 bases at V and 6 bases at J, with 16 bases in the middle. CDR3 size: 15 residues. The germline V gene has CDR1 SEHNR and CDR2 FQNEAQ (reference sequence). The sequence derives from a man aged 25 to 45 in good health and CMV-seropositive. This sequence joins TRBV7-9 and TRBJ1-4; no clear D. The sample comprised PBMCs. Written as DNA, the CDR3 is TGTGCCAGCAGCCTTCGTGCCTCTGGCCATGAAAAACTGTTTTTT. It translates to CASSLRASGHEKLFF.